This TCR beta chain was captured in a study of T cell repertoires in cytomegalovirus infection. In regard to this clonotype: The antigen is undetermined.

MiXCR, applied by TCRdb to the reads, yields one record per CDR3 protein. The data hold about 830,000 distinct CDR3 sequences, with 32% observed a single time. The CDR3 is 13 residues long. CDR1 and CDR2 from the germline V gene are SGHRS and YFSETQ. Trimming cost V 6 bases and J 0 bases; bases outside gene matches: 2. Material: cultured CD8+ T cells from PBMCs, obtained from culture after CMV antigen stimulation. This chain uses TRBV5-1 with TRBJ1-1; 7 bases map to TRBD1. The TCR originated in a human donor in good health (CMV status not recorded). Some clones in this sample may be carry-over from other donors' samples. The chain's CDR3 is CASTDRLNTEAFF. The CDR3 DNA reads TGCGCCAGCACGGACAGGCTGAACACTGAAGCTTTCTTT.